This T cell receptor beta chain was sequenced in a study of T-cell reconstitution after alpha-beta-depleted transplantation in children. Germline CDR1 LGHNA, CDR2 YSLEER. The CDR3 length is 13 residues. Trimming stripped 5 bases from V and 4 bases from J, with 11 bases between. This clonotype showed up many times. Unique molecular identifiers were used to barcode this TCRbeta library. In TCRdb, the PCR reads were re-called with MiXCR into one record per CDR3 protein. The data show around 250,000 distinct CDR3 sequences, just under 8.5% seen once. The receptor was derived from a male patient younger than 18 who had a stem cell transplant for acute lymphoblastic leukemia, so the T cells may come from the graft donor. The chain is built from TRBV4-3 and TRBJ1-2; TRBD1 is a possible D gene (6 bases). This specimen consisted of PBMCs, mostly from graft donor cells, obtained 180 days after TCRalphabeta/CD19-depleted stem cell transplant. The CDR3 DNA sequence: TGCGCCAGCAGCTCGGACAGCTCCTATGGCTACACCTTC. Translation: CASSSDSSYGYTF.